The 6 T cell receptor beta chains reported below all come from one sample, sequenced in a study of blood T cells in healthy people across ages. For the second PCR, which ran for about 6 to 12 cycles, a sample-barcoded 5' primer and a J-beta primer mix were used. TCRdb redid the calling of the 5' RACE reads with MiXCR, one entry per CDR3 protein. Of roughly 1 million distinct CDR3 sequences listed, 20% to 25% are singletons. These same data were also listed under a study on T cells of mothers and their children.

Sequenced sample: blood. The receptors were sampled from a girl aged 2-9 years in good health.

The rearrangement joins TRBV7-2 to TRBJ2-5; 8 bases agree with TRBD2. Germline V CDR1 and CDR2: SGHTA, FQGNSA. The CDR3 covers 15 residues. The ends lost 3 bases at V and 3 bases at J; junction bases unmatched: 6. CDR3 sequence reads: CASSFGVSGKETQYF. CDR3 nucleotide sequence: TGTGCCAGCAGCTTCGGAGTTAGCGGGAAAGAGACCCAGTACTTC.

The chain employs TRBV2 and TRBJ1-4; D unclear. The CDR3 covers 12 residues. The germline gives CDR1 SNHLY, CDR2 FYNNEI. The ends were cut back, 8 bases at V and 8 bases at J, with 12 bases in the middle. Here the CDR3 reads CASFWRTEKLFF. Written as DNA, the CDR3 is TGTGCCAGCTTCTGGCGGACCGAAAAACTGTTTTTT.

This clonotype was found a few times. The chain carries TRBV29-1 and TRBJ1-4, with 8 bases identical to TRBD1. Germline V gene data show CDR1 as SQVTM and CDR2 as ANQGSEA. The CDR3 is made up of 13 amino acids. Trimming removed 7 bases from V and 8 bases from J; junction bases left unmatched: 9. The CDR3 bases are TGCAGCGGGAAGACAGGGGTTGAAGAAAAACTGTTTTTT. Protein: CSGKTGVEEKLFF.

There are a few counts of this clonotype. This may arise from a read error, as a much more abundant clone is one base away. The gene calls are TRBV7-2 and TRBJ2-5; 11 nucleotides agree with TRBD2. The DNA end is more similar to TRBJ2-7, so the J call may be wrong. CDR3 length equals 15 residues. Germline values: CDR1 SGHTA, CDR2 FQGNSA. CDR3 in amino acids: CANSLAGLAGSEQYF. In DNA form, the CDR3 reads TGTGCCAACAGCTTAGCCGGACTAGCGGGTAGCGAGCAGTACTTC.

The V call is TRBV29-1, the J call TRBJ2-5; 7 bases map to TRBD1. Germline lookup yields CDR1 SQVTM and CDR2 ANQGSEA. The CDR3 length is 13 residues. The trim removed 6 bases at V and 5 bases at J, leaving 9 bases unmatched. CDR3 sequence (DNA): TGCAGCGTCGGGACAGTCCTGCGGGAGACCCAGTACTTC. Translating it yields CSVGTVLRETQYF.

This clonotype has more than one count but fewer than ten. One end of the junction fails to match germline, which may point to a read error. Written as DNA, the CDR3 is TGTGCCAGCAGTCTATCCAGAGCCAAAAACATTCAGTACTTC. Translated: CASSLSRAKNIQYF. This rearrangement joins TRBV27 to TRBJ2-4; no reliable D call. The CDR3 length is 14 residues. Germline V CDR1 and CDR2: MNHEY, SMNVEV (reference sequence).